This T cell receptor beta chain was profiled in a study of cytomegalovirus exposure and HLA in healthy donors (dated by TCRdb to 2016 to 2017). Study-wide context: According to a later analysis, the approximately 130 validation repertoires were produced on the same platform as the 666 repertoires of the first cohort. The study was designed to test whether signatures of past pathogen exposure could be identified by cataloging public T cell receptors. To predict cytomegalovirus infection status, the study brought together high-throughput TCR immunosequencing, statistical association of individual TCRs with disease status, and machine learning. Besides the first cohort of 666 subjects, a separate validation cohort made up of 120 different subjects was used.

The germline V gene encodes CDR1 LNHDA and CDR2 SQIVND (reference sequence). The cysteine opens and the phenylalanine closes a CDR3 of 15 amino acids. The entry retains the CDR3 DNA only, 45 bases that are in frame from base 1. The V end gives up 5 bases and the J end 5 bases, leaving 11 bases in the junction not matched to a gene. Donors formed part of the validation cohort, which comprised about 130 subjects and was distinct from the first cohort of under 850 subjects. Results and caveats for the whole study, not just this receptor: The classifier was reported to diagnose cytomegalovirus status with high specificity and sensitivity in both the original and validation cohorts. In vitro tests confirmed that a few of the cytomegalovirus-associated TCR beta chains recognize cytomegalovirus antigens. A later analysis had no HLA typing for the validation cohort, so co-occurrence there was scored across all 120 or so repertoires. Subsequent analysis determined that TCRs grouped into clusters in the first cohort also showed a tendency toward co-occurrence across the roughly 110 validation repertoires, and approximately 93% of cluster scores exceeded 0. Across donors, most TCR sequences were observed very rarely, whereas some public TCRs were present in many individuals. It was suggested by the authors that the approach could potentially be generalized to other disease states and immunological phenotypes. In the study, some 160 TCR beta chains were listed as associated with cytomegalovirus.

With regard to this clone: What antigen it recognizes has not been identified. No base-level quality is on record; no much larger clone is a single base apart.

The library was prepared using the immunoSEQ multiplex PCR assay. In the original analysis: A statistical classification framework was developed to diagnose cytomegalovirus status using the catalog of TCR beta chain sequences. Entries here come from immuneACCESS through TCRdb and include only in-frame sequences with V and J called. Some clones fail to appear in such tables; in the studies checked, an unresolved V gene covers under half of the shortfall, and the cause of the remainder is unknown. V, J and clone size were drawn from that table, and D and trimming were deduced from the DNA. Here the sample has over 200,000 clones; more than 75% occur a single time. The top ten constitute about 2% of the sample.

The sequence derives from a woman under 30 in good health and CMV-seropositive. The sequencing sample was made of PBMCs. The chain couples TRBV19 to TRBJ2-7, and TRBD2 matches 8 of the central bases. The DNA reads TGTGCCAGTAGTTCCGGGGGGGACTGGGCCAACGAGCAGTACTTC. This sequence encodes CASSSGGDWANEQYF.